In its sample, the clone carrying this T cell receptor (beta chain) was seen many times. The CDR3 spans 14 residues. Per the germline V gene, CDR1 is SGHTS and CDR2 is YDEGEE. Losses at the gene ends were 3 bases for V and 6 bases for J; bases not matched to a gene: 9. Regions amplified from RNA transcripts were the TCR beta CDR3 regions. An initial round of RT-PCR targeting the TCR CDR3 relied on the HTBI primer set. TCRdb independently ran MiXCR on the multiplex PCR reads; one entry per CDR3 protein. The table lists over 250,000 distinct CDR3 sequences, about a sixth of them singletons, with around 58% in the top ten. These data originate in a study of T cells in Graves' hyperthyroidism and ophthalmopathy.

The specimen was blood. This clonotype originated in a woman in her sixties with Graves' ophthalmopathy. The genes are TRBV5-8 and TRBJ2-7, with TRBD1 matching over 7 bases. DNA for the CDR3: TGTGCCAGCAGCTCCTGGACAGGACTGGGCGAGCAGTACTTC. It codes for CASSSWTGLGEQYF.